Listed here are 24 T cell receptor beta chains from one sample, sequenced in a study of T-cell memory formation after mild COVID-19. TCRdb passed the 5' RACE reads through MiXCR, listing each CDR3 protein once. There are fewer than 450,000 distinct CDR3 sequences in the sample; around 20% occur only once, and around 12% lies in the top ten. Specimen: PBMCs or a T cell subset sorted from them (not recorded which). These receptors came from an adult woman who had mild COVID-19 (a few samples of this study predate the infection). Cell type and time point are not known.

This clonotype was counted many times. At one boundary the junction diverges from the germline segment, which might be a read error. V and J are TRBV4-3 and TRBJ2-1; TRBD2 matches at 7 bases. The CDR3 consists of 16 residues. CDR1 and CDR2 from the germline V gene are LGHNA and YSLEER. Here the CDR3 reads CASSQGWRGSFNEQFF. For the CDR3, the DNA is TGCGCCAGCAGCCAAGGTTGGCGGGGGTCCTTCAATGAGCAGTTCTTC.

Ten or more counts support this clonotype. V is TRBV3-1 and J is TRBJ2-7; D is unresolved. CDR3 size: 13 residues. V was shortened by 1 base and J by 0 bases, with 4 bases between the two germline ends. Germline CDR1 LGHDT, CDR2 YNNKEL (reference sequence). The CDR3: CASSQGRSYEQYF. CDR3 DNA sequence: TGTGCCAGCAGCCAAGGCCGCTCCTACGAGCAGTACTTC.

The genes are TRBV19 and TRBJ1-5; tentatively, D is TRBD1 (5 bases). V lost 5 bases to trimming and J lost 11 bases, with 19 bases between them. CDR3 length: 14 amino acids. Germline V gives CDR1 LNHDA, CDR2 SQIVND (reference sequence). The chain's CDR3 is CASSQRDASVAQHF. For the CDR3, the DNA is TGTGCCAGTAGTCAAAGGGACGCCTCGGTGGCCCAGCATTTT.

The CDR3: CASSDSDSAYEQYF. The DNA of the CDR3 is TGTGCCAGCAGCGATTCAGACAGTGCCTACGAGCAGTACTTC. V and J are TRBV5-4 and TRBJ2-7, with D maybe TRBD1 (5 bases). CDR3 length: 14 residues. Between the trimmed V and J ends, which lost 4 bases and 2 bases, there was a span of 13 bases. CDR1 is SGHNT and CDR2 is YYREEE in the germline V gene (reference sequence).

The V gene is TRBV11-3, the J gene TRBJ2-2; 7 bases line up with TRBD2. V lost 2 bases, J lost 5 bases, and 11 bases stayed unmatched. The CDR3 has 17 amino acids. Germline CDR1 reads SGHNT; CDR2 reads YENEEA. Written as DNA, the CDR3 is TGTGCCAGCAGCTTAAGGCTAGCGGTCACGGGGACCGGGGAGCTGTTTTTT. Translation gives CASSLRLAVTGTGELFF.

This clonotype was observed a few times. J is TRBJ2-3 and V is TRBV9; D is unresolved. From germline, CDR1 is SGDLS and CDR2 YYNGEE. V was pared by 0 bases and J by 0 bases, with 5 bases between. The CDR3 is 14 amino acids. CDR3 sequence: CASSVDVSTDTQYF. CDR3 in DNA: TGTGCCAGCAGCGTAGACGTTAGCACAGATACGCAGTATTTT.

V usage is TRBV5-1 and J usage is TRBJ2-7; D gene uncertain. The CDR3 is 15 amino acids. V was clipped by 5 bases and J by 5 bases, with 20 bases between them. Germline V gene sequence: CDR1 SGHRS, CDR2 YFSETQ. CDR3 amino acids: CASRPSQDRIDEQYF. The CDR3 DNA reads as TGCGCCAGCAGACCTTCGCAGGACCGCATCGACGAGCAGTACTTC.

This chain's CDR3 is CASSQGVQGPYSDGYTF. The CDR3 DNA reads TGTGCCAGCAGCCAAGGAGTACAGGGGCCTTACTCCGATGGCTACACCTTC. The chain is built from TRBV4-2 and TRBJ1-2, with 7 nucleotides matching TRBD1. The CDR3 has 17 residues. Germline lookup yields CDR1 LGHNA and CDR2 YNFKEQ. V shed 1 base and J 6 bases; nucleotides not matched to a gene: 14.

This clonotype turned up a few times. CDR3 bases: TGTGCCAGCGCCTCAATGCGGGTGAACACTGAAGCTTTCTTT. It translates to CASASMRVNTEAFF. The V gene is TRBV2, the J gene TRBJ1-1; no clear D. The CDR3 has 14 amino acids. V gave up 8 bases and J gave up 0 bases, with 13 bases separating them. The germline CDR1 and CDR2 sequences are SNHLY and FYNNEI.

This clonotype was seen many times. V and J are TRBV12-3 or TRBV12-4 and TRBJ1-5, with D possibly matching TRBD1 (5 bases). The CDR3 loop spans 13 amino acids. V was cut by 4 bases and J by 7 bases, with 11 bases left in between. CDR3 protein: CASSSGLRQPQHF. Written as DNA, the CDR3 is TGTGCCAGCAGTTCAGGGTTAAGGCAGCCCCAGCATTTT.

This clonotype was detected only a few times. The DNA for the CDR3 is TGCGCCAGCAGCCAAGAGGGGACAGGTCTGTACAATGAGCAGTTCTTC. Residues: CASSQEGTGLYNEQFF. The chain employs TRBV4-1 and TRBJ2-1, with 8 bases lining up with TRBD1. The CDR3 has 16 amino acids. V trimming: 0 bases; J trimming: 4 bases; junction bases outside the gene matches: 5. Germline-derived CDR1 and CDR2 are MGHRA and YSYEKL.

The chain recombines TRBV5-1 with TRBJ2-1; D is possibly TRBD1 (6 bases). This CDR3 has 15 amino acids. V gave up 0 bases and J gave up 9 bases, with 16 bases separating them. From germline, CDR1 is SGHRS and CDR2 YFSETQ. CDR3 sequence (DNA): TGCGCCAGCAGCTTGGTCGCAGGGGCTGGGGTTGAGCAGTTCTTC. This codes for CASSLVAGAGVEQFF.

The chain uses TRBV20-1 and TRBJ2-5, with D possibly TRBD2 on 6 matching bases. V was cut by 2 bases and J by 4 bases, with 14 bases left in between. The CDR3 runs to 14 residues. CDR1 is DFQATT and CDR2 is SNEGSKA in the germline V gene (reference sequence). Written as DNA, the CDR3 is TGCAGTGCTAGACCGACGCGGGGTATAGAGACCCAGTACTTC. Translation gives CSARPTRGIETQYF.

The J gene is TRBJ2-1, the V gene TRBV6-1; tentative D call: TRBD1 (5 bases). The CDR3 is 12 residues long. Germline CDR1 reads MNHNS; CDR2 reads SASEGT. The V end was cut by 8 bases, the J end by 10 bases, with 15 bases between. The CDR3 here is CASGPRVGEQFF. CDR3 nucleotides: TGTGCCAGCGGTCCCAGGGTGGGCGAGCAGTTCTTC.

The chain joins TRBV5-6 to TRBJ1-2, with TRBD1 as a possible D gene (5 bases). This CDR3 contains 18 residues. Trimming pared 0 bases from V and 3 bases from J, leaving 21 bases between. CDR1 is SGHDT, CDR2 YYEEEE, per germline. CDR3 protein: CASSLAGHFQPADYGYTF. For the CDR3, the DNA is TGTGCCAGCAGCTTGGCGGGGCATTTTCAGCCGGCGGACTATGGCTACACCTTC. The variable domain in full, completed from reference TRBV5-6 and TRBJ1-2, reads DAGVTQSPTHLIKTRGQQVTLRCSPKSGHDTVSWYQQALGQGPQFIFQYYEEEERQRGNFPDRFSGHQFPNYSSELNVNALLLGDSALYLCASSLAGHFQPADYGYTFGSGTRLTVV.

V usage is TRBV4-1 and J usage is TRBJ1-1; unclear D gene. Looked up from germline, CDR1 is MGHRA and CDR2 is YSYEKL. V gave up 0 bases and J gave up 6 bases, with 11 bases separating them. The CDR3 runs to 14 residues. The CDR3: CASSQEPIGAEAFF. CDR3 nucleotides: TGCGCCAGCAGCCAAGAACCTATTGGGGCTGAAGCTTTCTTT.

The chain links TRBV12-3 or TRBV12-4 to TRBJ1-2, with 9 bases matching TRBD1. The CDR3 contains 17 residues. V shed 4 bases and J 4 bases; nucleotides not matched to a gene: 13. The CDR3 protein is CASSWGTGSSGAYGYTF. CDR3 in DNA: TGTGCCAGCAGTTGGGGGACAGGGTCATCGGGGGCCTATGGCTACACCTTC.

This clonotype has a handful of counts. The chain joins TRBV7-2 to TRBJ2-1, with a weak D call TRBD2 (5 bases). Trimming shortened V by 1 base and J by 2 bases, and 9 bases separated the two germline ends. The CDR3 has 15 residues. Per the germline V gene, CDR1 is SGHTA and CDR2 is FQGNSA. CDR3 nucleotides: TGTGCCAGCAGCTTAGACCAGCGGACCTACAATGAGCAGTTCTTC. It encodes CASSLDQRTYNEQFF.

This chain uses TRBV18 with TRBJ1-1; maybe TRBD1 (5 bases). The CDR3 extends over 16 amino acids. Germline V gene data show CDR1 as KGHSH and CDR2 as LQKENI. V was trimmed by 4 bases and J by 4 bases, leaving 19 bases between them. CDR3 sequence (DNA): TGTGCCAGCTCACAAAACCCGGGGCAATTCCGCACTGAAGCTTTCTTT. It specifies CASSQNPGQFRTEAFF.

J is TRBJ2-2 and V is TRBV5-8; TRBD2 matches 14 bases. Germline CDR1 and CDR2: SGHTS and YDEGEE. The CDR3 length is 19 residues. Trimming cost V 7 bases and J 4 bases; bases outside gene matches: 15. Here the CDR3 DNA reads TGTGCCAGCCTCAAGCCGGGACTAGCGGGAGTTCGGACCACCGGGGAGCTGTTTTTT. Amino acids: CASLKPGLAGVRTTGELFF.

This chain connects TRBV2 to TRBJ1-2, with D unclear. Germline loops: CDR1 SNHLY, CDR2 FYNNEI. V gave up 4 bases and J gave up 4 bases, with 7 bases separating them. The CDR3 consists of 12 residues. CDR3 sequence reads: CASSGETYGYTF. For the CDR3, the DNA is TGTGCCAGCAGTGGGGAGACCTATGGCTACACCTTC.

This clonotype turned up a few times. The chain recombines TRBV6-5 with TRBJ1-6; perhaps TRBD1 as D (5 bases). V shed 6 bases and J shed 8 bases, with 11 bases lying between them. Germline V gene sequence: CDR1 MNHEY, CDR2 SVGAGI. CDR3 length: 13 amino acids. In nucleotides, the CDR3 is TGTGCCAGCAGAAAAATGGGGGATTCACCCCTCCACTTT. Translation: CASRKMGDSPLHF.

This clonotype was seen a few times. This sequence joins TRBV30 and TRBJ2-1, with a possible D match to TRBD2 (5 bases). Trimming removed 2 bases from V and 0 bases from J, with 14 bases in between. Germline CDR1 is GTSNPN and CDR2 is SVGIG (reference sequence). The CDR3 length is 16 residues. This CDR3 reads CAWSSGSEPSYNEQFF. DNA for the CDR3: TGTGCCTGGAGTAGTGGGAGCGAACCCTCCTACAATGAGCAGTTCTTC.

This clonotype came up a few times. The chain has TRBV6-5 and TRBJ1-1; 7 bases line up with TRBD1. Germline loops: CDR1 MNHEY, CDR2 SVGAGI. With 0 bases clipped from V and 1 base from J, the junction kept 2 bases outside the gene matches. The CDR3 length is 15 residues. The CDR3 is CASSYSNRGNTEAFF. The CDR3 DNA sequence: TGTGCCAGCAGTTACTCAAACAGGGGGAACACTGAAGCTTTCTTT.